Sequencing of this T cell receptor (beta chain) was carried out in a study of cytomegalovirus exposure and HLA in healthy donors. Study-wide results and limits: Cytomegalovirus-associated TCR beta chains were listed, numbering roughly 150.

Here immunoSEQ multiplex PCR was the method, and the copy in TCRdb shows in-frame clones only, minus some. The sample records roughly 140,000 clones, around 87% being singletons. Germline V gives CDR1 SGHVS, CDR2 FNYEAQ. V trimming: 7 bases; J trimming: 10 bases; junction bases outside the gene matches: 14. The length of the CDR3 is 14 residues. Worth noting for this clone: Its antigen remains unidentified.

The chain uses TRBV7-6 and TRBJ1-1; 8 bases are a match to TRBD1. This TCR derives from a man aged 18 to 35 in good health and CMV-seropositive. Source material: PBMCs. The CDR3 DNA reads TGTGCCAGCAATCCACCCCGACAGGGGAGTAGAGCTTTCTTT. Translation gives CASNPPRQGSRAFF.